The next 5 T cell receptor beta chains were all read from a single sample in a study of T-cell memory formation after mild COVID-19. TCRdb reprocessed the 5' RACE reads via MiXCR and lists one record per CDR3 protein. The data show 150,000 to 200,000 distinct CDR3 sequences, roughly 23% seen once. The sequencing input was PBMCs or a T cell subset sorted from them (not recorded which). The receptors were gathered from an adult woman who had mild COVID-19 (a few samples of this study predate the infection). Cell type and time point are not known.

J is TRBJ2-7 and V is TRBV11-2; possible D gene TRBD2, 6 bases. The germline CDR1 and CDR2 sequences are SGHAT and FQNNGV. The CDR3 consists of 14 residues. V lost 3 bases and J 3 bases, leaving 12 bases between the germline ends. The CDR3 nucleotides are TGTGCCAGCAGCTTCGGAGGGTTTATCTACGAGCAGTACTTC. Its protein product is CASSFGGFIYEQYF. Variable domain in full (rest from reference TRBV11-2 and TRBJ2-7): EAGVAQSPRYKIIEKRQSVAFWCNPISGHATLYWYQQILGQGPKLLIQFQNNGVVDDSQLPKDRFSAERLKGVDSTLKIQPAKLEDSAVYLCASSFGGFIYEQYFGPGTRLTVT.

The rearrangement joins TRBV4-1 to TRBJ2-1; 13 bases map to TRBD2. From germline, CDR1 is MGHRA and CDR2 YSYEKL. The V and J ends lost 1 base and 10 bases, in that order; junction bases with no gene match: 7. The CDR3 extends over 16 amino acids. The chain's CDR3 is CASSQGGTSGAWEQFF. The DNA for the CDR3 is TGCGCCAGCAGCCAAGGGGGGACTAGCGGGGCCTGGGAGCAGTTCTTC.

This sequence joins TRBV24-1 and TRBJ2-4; 10 bases agree with TRBD2. The J segment lost 8 bases and the V segment lost 3 bases, leaving 3 bases of the junction unmatched. Germline V gene lookup returns CDR1 KGHDR and CDR2 SFDVKD. The CDR3 has 14 residues. The CDR3 coding sequence is TGTGCCACCAGTGATGTAGCGGGAGGCGACATTCAGTACTTC. As protein: CATSDVAGGDIQYF.

The CDR3 DNA follows: TGTGCCAGCAGTTACAGCTCCATGAACACTGAAGCTTTCTTT. Its translation is CASSYSSMNTEAFF. The chain joins TRBV6-6 to TRBJ1-1, with D unclear. The V and J ends lost 2 bases and 0 bases respectively, with 7 bases between them. The CDR3 runs 14 residues. CDR1 is MNHNY and CDR2 is SVGAGI in the germline V gene (reference sequence).

This clonotype was counted a few times. The chain carries TRBV4-2 and TRBJ2-7; 9 bases agree with TRBD2. This CDR3 is built from 15 residues. The trim removed 1 base at V and 2 bases at J, leaving 3 bases unmatched. Germline V gene lookup returns CDR1 LGHNA and CDR2 YNFKEQ. The CDR3 DNA reads as TGTGCCAGCAGCCAAGGGACTAGCGCCACCTACGAGCAGTACTTC. This gives the protein CASSQGTSATYEQYF.